This TCR beta chain was sequenced during a study of cytomegalovirus exposure and HLA in healthy donors. Points on this clone: Its antigen is as yet unknown.

PCR was performed using 60 Vbeta and 13 Jbeta primers. Original processing notes: Later, an analysis found around 77 million unique TCR beta chains, and approximately 10 million of these were shared. The repertoire was sequenced with immunoSEQ multiplex PCR; TCRdb's copy has only in-frame clones and lacks some. V and J calls and clone size follow that table, whereas D and trimming were derived from the DNA. The table has 100,000 to 150,000 clones, around 70% seen once. The study, taken as a whole, reports: The study designated over 150 TCR beta chains cytomegalovirus-associated.

Germline lookup yields CDR1 SQVTM and CDR2 ANQGSEA. Trimming stripped 5 bases from V and 3 bases from J, with 8 bases between. There are 11 residues in the CDR3. Sampled while nominally healthy, donors likely had unrecorded immune exposures. The receptor comes from a man aged 35-49 years in good health and CMV-seropositive. V usage is TRBV29-1 and J usage is TRBJ2-7, with D unclear. What was sequenced was PBMCs. The CDR3 DNA reads as TGCAGCGTTCTTGGCTTCTACGAGCAGTACTTC. Encoded protein: CSVLGFYEQYF.